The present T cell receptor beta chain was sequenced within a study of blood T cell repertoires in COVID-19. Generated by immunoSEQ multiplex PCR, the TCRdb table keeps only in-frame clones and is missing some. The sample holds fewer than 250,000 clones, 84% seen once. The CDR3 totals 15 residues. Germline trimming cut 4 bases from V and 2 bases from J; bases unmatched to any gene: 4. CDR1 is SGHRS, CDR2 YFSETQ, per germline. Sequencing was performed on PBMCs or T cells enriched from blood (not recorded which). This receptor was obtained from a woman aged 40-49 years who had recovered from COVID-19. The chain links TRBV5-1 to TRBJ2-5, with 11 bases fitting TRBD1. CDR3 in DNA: TGCGCCAGCAGCGGTGGGACAGGGGGGCAAGAGACCCAGTACTTC. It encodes CASSGGTGGQETQYF. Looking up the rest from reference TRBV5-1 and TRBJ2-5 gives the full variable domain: KAGVTQTPRYLIKTRGQQVTLSCSPISGHRSVSWYQQTPGQGLQFLFEYFSETQRNKGNFPGRFSGRQFSNSRSEMNVSTLELGDSALYLCASSGGTGGQETQYFGPGTRLLVL.